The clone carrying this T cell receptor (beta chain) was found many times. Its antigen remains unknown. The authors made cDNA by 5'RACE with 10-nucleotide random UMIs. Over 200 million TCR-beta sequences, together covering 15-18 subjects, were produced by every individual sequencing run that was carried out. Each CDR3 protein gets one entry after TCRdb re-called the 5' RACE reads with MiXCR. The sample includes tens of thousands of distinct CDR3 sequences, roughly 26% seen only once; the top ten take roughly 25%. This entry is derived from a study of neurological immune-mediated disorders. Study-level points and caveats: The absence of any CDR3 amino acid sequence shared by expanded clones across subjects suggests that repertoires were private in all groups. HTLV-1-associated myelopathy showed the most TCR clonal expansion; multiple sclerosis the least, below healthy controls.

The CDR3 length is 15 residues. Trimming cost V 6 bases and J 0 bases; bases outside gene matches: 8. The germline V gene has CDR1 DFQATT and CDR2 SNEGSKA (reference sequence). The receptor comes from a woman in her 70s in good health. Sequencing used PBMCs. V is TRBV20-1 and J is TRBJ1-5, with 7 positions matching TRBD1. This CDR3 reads CSALQGLNSNQPQHF. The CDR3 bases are TGCAGTGCGCTACAGGGGCTGAATAGCAATCAGCCCCAGCATTTT.